Shown below are 18 T cell receptor beta chains from a single sample sequenced in a study of T cell changes during pregnancy in multiple sclerosis. The data were produced by immunoSEQ multiplex PCR, yet TCRdb's version contains in-frame clones alone and is incomplete. The sample carries around 86,000 clones, around 93% recorded once. The sample consisted of peripheral blood, taken in the first trimester of pregnancy. All receptors come from a female donor with multiple sclerosis, enrolled in a pregnancy study.

The chain is built from TRBV5-4 and TRBJ2-2, with D maybe TRBD1 (6 bases). The germline V and J ends were trimmed by 0 bases and 2 bases, with 8 bases remaining between them. This CDR3 contains 15 residues. Germline loops: CDR1 SGHNT, CDR2 YYREEE (reference sequence). The chain's CDR3 is CASSLGGLNTGELFF. In DNA form, the CDR3 reads TGTGCCAGCAGCTTGGGGGGGCTTAACACCGGGGAGCTGTTTTTT.

The V gene is TRBV25-1, the J gene TRBJ1-2; D uncertain. V shed 4 bases and J shed 8 bases, with 17 bases lying between them. The CDR3 runs 14 residues. Germline CDR1 reads MGHDK; CDR2 reads SYGVNS. CDR3 bases: TGTGCCAGCAGTGGACCCCTCGGGGAAAAGGGCTACACCTTC. Its protein is CASSGPLGEKGYTF.

The chain has TRBV6-5 and TRBJ1-5; no definite D call. V was pared by 2 bases and J by 2 bases, with 10 bases between. CDR1 is MNHEY and CDR2 is SVGAGI in the germline V gene. This CDR3 has 15 amino acids. CDR3 bases: TGTGCCAGCAGTTACGGACTTTTGGGCAATCAGCCCCAGCATTTT. Its protein is CASSYGLLGNQPQHF.

The V and J genes are TRBV7-3 and TRBJ2-3, with a tentative D call TRBD2 (6 bases). V was trimmed by 3 bases and J by 1 base, leaving 14 bases between them. Per the germline V gene, CDR1 is SGHTA and CDR2 is FQGTGA. This CDR3 region has 16 residues. Here the CDR3 DNA reads TGTGCCAGCAGCTTTATTCCGGGAGATGGCACAGATACGCAGTATTTT. Translation: CASSFIPGDGTDTQYF.

V gene TRBV6-5 combines with J gene TRBJ1-1; tentatively, D is TRBD1 (6 bases). Germline V gives CDR1 MNHEY, CDR2 SVGAGI. Trimming removed 2 bases from V and 1 base from J, with 11 bases in between. The CDR3 has 15 residues. The CDR3 is CASSYARDTNTEAFF. Here the CDR3 DNA reads TGTGCCAGCAGTTACGCCCGGGACACGAACACTGAAGCTTTCTTT.

The rearrangement joins TRBV14 to TRBJ2-5, with D possibly matching TRBD1 (5 bases). V was cut by 0 bases and J by 5 bases, with 13 bases left in between. The length of the CDR3 is 15 residues. Germline CDR1 SGHDN, CDR2 FVKESK. The CDR3 sequence is CASSQDWQGRETQYF. In nucleotides, the CDR3 is TGTGCCAGCAGCCAAGATTGGCAGGGCAGGGAGACCCAGTACTTC.

The rearrangement joins TRBV7-6 to TRBJ2-3, with D perhaps matching TRBD2 (9 bases). Germline values: CDR1 SGHVS, CDR2 FNYEAQ. V lost 5 bases and J lost 2, with 26 bases in between. CDR3 length equals 19 residues. CDR3 residues: CASSRGDRKAGGPTDTQYF. The CDR3 DNA reads TGTGCCAGCAGCCGGGGGGACAGGAAAGCGGGGGGCCCCACAGATACGCAGTATTTT.

V is TRBV2 and J is TRBJ2-7; TRBD1 matches 7 bases. Trimming took 5 bases from V and 0 from J; bases not matched to a gene: 4. CDR3 length: 14 amino acids. Germline loops: CDR1 SNHLY, CDR2 FYNNEI. The CDR3 nucleotides are TGTGCCAGCAGTCCGCAGGGGGACTCCTACGAGCAGTACTTC. Translation: CASSPQGDSYEQYF.

The chain couples TRBV4-2 to TRBJ1-2; 8 nucleotides line up with TRBD1. V lost 1 base to trimming and J lost 3 bases; unmatched junction nucleotides: 7. Germline V gene sequence: CDR1 LGHNA, CDR2 YNFKEQ. This CDR3 comprises 16 residues. CDR3 loop: CASSQADREGYYGYTF. The CDR3, as DNA: TGTGCCAGCAGCCAAGCGGACAGGGAGGGCTACTATGGCTACACCTTC.

The gene calls are TRBV9 and TRBJ2-1; 8 bases fit TRBD1. The CDR3 is made up of 17 amino acids. The V gene's germline CDR1 is SGDLS and CDR2 YYNGEE. The J segment lost 6 bases and the V segment lost 0 bases, leaving 11 bases of the junction unmatched. CDR3 sequence (DNA): TGTGCCAGCAGCGTAGACAGGGGGATTCCCTTAAGCAATGAGCAGTTCTTC. This translates into CASSVDRGIPLSNEQFF. Drawing the rest from reference TRBV9 and TRBJ2-1, the complete variable domain is DSGVTQTPKHLITATGQRVTLRCSPRSGDLSVYWYQQSLDQGLQFLIQYYNGEERAKGNILERFSAQQFPDLHSELNLSSLELGDSALYFCASSVDRGIPLSNEQFFGPGTRLTVL.

This chain connects TRBV28 to TRBJ1-2; 10 bases align to TRBD1. The CDR3 spans 15 residues. Germline CDR1 reads MDHEN; CDR2 reads SYDVKM. After removal of 6 bases from V and 3 bases from J, the junction contained 7 bases not matched to a gene. The CDR3, as DNA: TGTGCCAGCAGACTTGGACAGGGGGTCTACTATGGCTACACCTTC. Its protein is CASRLGQGVYYGYTF.

The J gene is TRBJ1-5, the V gene TRBV4-1; D gene uncertain. V was clipped by 1 base and J by 7 bases, with 26 bases between them. The germline V gene encodes CDR1 MGHRA and CDR2 YSYEKL. The CDR3 runs to 19 residues. The CDR3 reads CASSQVFGGGPRRLQPQHF. The CDR3 nucleotides are TGCGCCAGCAGCCAAGTCTTCGGAGGAGGTCCCCGGAGGTTACAGCCCCAGCATTTT.

The chain recombines TRBV28 with TRBJ2-3, with a possible D match to TRBD2 (6 bases). Germline assignment: CDR1 MDHEN and CDR2 SYDVKM. The CDR3 is 14 amino acids. V lost 5 bases, J lost 3 bases, and 12 bases lay in between. The CDR3 region has the DNA TGTGCCAGCAGTCAACGACTAGGTACAGATACGCAGTATTTT. This gives the protein CASSQRLGTDTQYF.

This clone was detected once. V gene TRBV14 combines with J gene TRBJ2-1, with D tentatively TRBD2 (6 bases). CDR1 is SGHDN and CDR2 is FVKESK in the germline V gene. The ends were cut back, 0 bases at V and 1 base at J, with 7 bases in the middle. This CDR3 spans 15 amino acids. CDR3 residues: CASSQDRGSYNEQFF. CDR3 nucleotides: TGTGCCAGCAGCCAAGATCGGGGGTCCTACAATGAGCAGTTCTTC.

The rearrangement joins TRBV5-1 to TRBJ2-1, with TRBD1 identical over 9 bases. The CDR3 is made up of 12 amino acids. J lost 10 bases, V lost 5 bases, and 4 bases had no gene match. The germline V gene has CDR1 SGHRS and CDR2 YFSETQ. CDR3 coding DNA: TGCGCCAGCAGGTGGACAGGGGAGGAGCAGTTCTTC. Translation: CASRWTGEEQFF.

The chain is built from TRBV28 and TRBJ1-2; D gene uncertain. V lost 5 bases, J lost 4 bases, and 11 bases lay in between. Per the germline V gene, CDR1 is MDHEN and CDR2 is SYDVKM. CDR3 length: 13 amino acids. The CDR3 loop reads CASSQGSFYGYTF. Written as DNA, the CDR3 is TGTGCCAGCAGTCAAGGGAGCTTCTATGGCTACACCTTC.

By share, this clone ranks as medium-sized (0.01 to 0.1%). This chain connects TRBV9 to TRBJ2-1; D may be TRBD1 (5 bases). The CDR3 is 14 amino acids. V was cut by 0 bases and J by 9 bases, with 13 bases left in between. Germline loops: CDR1 SGDLS, CDR2 YYNGEE. The CDR3 DNA is TGTGCCAGCAGCGTAGCTTACCAGGGCGGTGAGCAGTTCTTC. Amino acids: CASSVAYQGGEQFF.

The genes are TRBV25-1 and TRBJ2-1; 8 bases match TRBD2. The germline gives CDR1 MGHDK, CDR2 SYGVNS. The CDR3 contains 15 residues. After removal of 4 bases from V and 6 bases from J, the junction contained 8 bases not matched to a gene. In DNA form, the CDR3 reads TGTGCCAGCAGTGGGCTAGGACTAGCAGTCAATGAGCAGTTCTTC. Its translation is CASSGLGLAVNEQFF.